The 2 T cell receptor beta chains below were found in one sample sequenced in a study of T cells in Graves' hyperthyroidism and ophthalmopathy. Authors of the study amplified TCR beta CDR3 regions from RNA transcripts. When the TCR CDR3 underwent first-round RT-PCR, the HTBI primer set was used. TCRdb reprocessed the multiplex PCR reads via MiXCR and lists one record per CDR3 protein. Among fewer than 650,000 distinct CDR3 sequences listed, roughly 14% were seen once. Sample: blood. These receptors came from a woman in her 30s with Graves' hyperthyroidism that later progressed to Graves' ophthalmopathy.

This clonotype was counted ten times or more. An end of the junction differs from the germline gene, which may be a read error. The V gene is TRBV5-1, the J gene TRBJ1-1; D is possibly TRBD1 (5 bases). Germline V CDR1 and CDR2: SGHRS, YFSETQ. This CDR3 has 14 amino acids. In DNA, the CDR3 is TGTGCCAGCAGCCCAGGAACAGGGAACACTGAAGCTTTCTTT. Its translation is CASSPGTGNTEAFF.

This chain links TRBV12-3 or TRBV12-4 with TRBJ2-2; TRBD1 matches at 8 bases. V dropped 5 bases and J dropped 3; count of bases not matched to a gene: 5. The length of the CDR3 is 15 residues. CDR3: CASSPNRGDTGELFF. CDR3 bases: TGTGCCAGCAGTCCCAACAGGGGGGACACCGGGGAGCTGTTTTTT.